This T cell receptor (beta chain) was identified during a study of T cell changes during pregnancy in multiple sclerosis. Sequencing used immunoSEQ multiplex PCR; TCRdb keeps in-frame clones, though not all of them. The sample holds 95,000 to 150,000 clones, approximately 94% seen once. This clonotype was obtained from a female donor with multiple sclerosis, enrolled in a pregnancy study. Material: peripheral blood, obtained before pregnancy.

The CDR3 region is CASSPDRGADQPQHF. The CDR3 nucleotides are TGTGCCAGCAGTCCCGACAGGGGGGCGGATCAGCCCCAGCATTTT. The chain combines TRBV27 with TRBJ1-5; 9 nucleotides align to TRBD1. The CDR3 extends over 15 amino acids. The germline CDR1 and CDR2 sequences are MNHEY and SMNVEV (reference sequence). The V segment lost 5 bases and the J segment 5 bases; nucleotides outside the gene matches: 7.